The entry below gives a single T cell receptor beta chain sequence along with its context. V lost 1 base to trimming and J lost 0 bases, with 4 bases between them. CDR1 and CDR2 from the germline V gene are LNHNV and YYDKDF (reference sequence). The CDR3 extends over 14 amino acids. This sample is part of a study of PD-1 blockade in mismatch repair-deficient tumors. Generated by immunoSEQ multiplex PCR, the TCRdb table keeps only in-frame clones and is missing some. The table records 100,000 to 150,000 clones, about 88% of them present only once. The source of this sequence is an adult with mismatch repair-deficient cancer. Sequencing was performed on peripheral blood, taken 44 weeks after starting pembrolizumab. The rearrangement joins TRBV15 to TRBJ2-1; D gene uncertain. The CDR3 reads CATSRALSYNEQFF. The DNA of the CDR3 is TGTGCCACCAGCAGAGCCCTCTCCTACAATGAGCAGTTCTTC.